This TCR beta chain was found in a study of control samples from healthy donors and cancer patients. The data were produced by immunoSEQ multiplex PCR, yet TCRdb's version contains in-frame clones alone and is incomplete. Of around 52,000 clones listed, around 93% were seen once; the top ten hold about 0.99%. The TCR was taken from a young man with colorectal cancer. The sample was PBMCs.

In nucleotides, the CDR3 is TGTGCCAGCAGTCCTAGGACGGAATCTAATGAAAAACTGTTTTTT. Its translation is CASSPRTESNEKLFF. The chain employs TRBV6-5 and TRBJ1-4; D gene unclear. The germline gives CDR1 MNHEY, CDR2 SVGAGI. This CDR3 has 15 amino acids. V was trimmed by 5 bases and J by 3 bases, leaving 13 bases between them.